The rows below give T cell receptor beta chains drawn from one sample of a study of regulatory T cells in long-lasting Graves disease. A single record per CDR3 protein comes from TCRdb applying MiXCR to the multiplex PCR reads. Here the sample spans roughly 520,000 distinct CDR3 sequences, 12% being singletons. The sample was also reused in another study, on T cells in Graves' hyperthyroidism and ophthalmopathy.

The sample was peripheral blood mononuclear cells (PBMCs), taken at new diagnosis, from a patient treated with antithyroid drugs. Receptor source: a woman in her 30s with Graves disease. Each CDR3 is given without its conserved first and last residue. A D gene is named only where the DNA matches it firmly. Part of the rows lack a size; the others show once, few, many or a class for expanded clones.

v_gene,j_gene,abundance,d_gene,CDR3aa
TRBV11-3,.,few,.,ASSSAPVQETQY
TRBV4-1,TRBJ2-3,.,.,ASSQGYLPDTQY
TRBV6-1,TRBJ2-7,.,.,ASSPLLSSYEQY
TRBV2,TRBJ2-7,many,.,ASSDIYYEQY
TRBV3-1,TRBJ1-4,few,TRBD1,ASSRKVAGGREKLF
TRBV13,TRBJ2-1,many,TRBD2,ASSDPPSGAPYNEQF
TRBV7-3,TRBJ2-1,many,TRBD2,ASSLGTSGEQF
TRBV29-1,TRBJ2-3,many,.,SVLGGDTQY
TRBV16,TRBJ1-5,.,.,ASSQENILLYSNQPQH
TRBV28,TRBJ2-1,.,.,ASSRGYNEKF
TRBV7-2,TRBJ2-7,.,.,ASSFGLHYEQY
TRBV7-2,TRBJ2-1,many,.,ASSLVASGTTFSYNEQF
TRBV7-9,TRBJ2-1,many,.,ASSLVWNEQF
TRBV28,TRBJ1-5,many,.,ASSLFIYRGNQPQH
TRBV30,TRBJ2-7,many,TRBD2,AWSGLAGTYEQY
TRBV2,TRBJ1-5,.,.,VSSDEGLSNQPQH
TRBV2,TRBJ2-7,.,TRBD2,ASSGPSGNYEQY
TRBV27,TRBJ1-2,many,.,ASSLRGAGYT
TRBV3-1,TRBJ2-3,many,TRBD2,ASSPKVSGSDPRDTQY
TRBV20-1,TRBJ2-5,many,TRBD2,SARVPSGSETQY
TRBV12-3/TRBV12-4,TRBJ2-3,few,.,ASSFAADTQY
TRBV5-1,TRBJ1-1,many,TRBD1,ASSLVAGGAQTEAF
TRBV11-1,TRBJ2-2,many,.,ASSRSASNTGELF
TRBV15,TRBJ2-5,many,.,ATSGRGRKETQY
TRBV6-2/TRBV6-3,TRBJ2-7,.,.,ASSSTGTTYEQY
TRBV19,TRBJ2-3,.,.,AGTRVGTDTQY
TRBV27,TRBJ1-3,many,.,ASSKKQGFSGNTIY
TRBV27,TRBJ1-2,many,.,ASSLRGGTNYGYT
TRBV29-1,TRBJ1-2,many,.,SVEAIGRKGGYGYT
TRBV19,TRBJ2-3,few,.,ASSIAGSSTDTQY
TRBV12-3/TRBV12-4,TRBJ2-1,.,.,ASSPLPRGNEQF
TRBV5-5,TRBJ1-5,many,.,ASSLLAGNSNQPQH
TRBV20-1,TRBJ2-3,.,TRBD1,SARGYRGASVPSTDTQY
TRBV11-2,TRBJ1-1,many,.,ASRVVGTEAF
TRBV7-2,TRBJ1-1,many,.,ASSFSGPPGAEAF
TRBV29-1,TRBJ1-3,many,.,SVGRDGNSGNTIY
TRBV28,TRBJ2-2,.,TRBD2,ASKALAGANTGELF
TRBV5-1,TRBJ1-2,many,.,ASSTDPANYGYT
TRBV11-3,TRBJ2-1,.,TRBD1,ASSSGTDSYNEQF
TRBV2,TRBJ2-7,few,.,ASGTRAYEQY
TRBV7-9,TRBJ2-1,many,TRBD2,ASSSTASGRYNEQF
TRBV12-3/TRBV12-4,TRBJ2-5,many,.,ASRRDRGGQETQY
TRBV10-2,TRBJ1-1,many,.,ASSDPATEAF
TRBV28,TRBJ1-5,.,.,ATSDGYSNQPQH
TRBV12-3/TRBV12-4,TRBJ2-7,.,.,ASRSVQGEQY
TRBV28,TRBJ1-3,many,.,ASSLGAAGNTIY
TRBV6-1,TRBJ2-1,many,.,ASELLSYNEQF
TRBV18,TRBJ2-1,few,TRBD1,ASSPVGTGSFNEQF
TRBV6-5,TRBJ2-3,many,.,ASSSMAGPDTQY
TRBV12-3/TRBV12-4,TRBJ1-1,many,.,ASSLMLTVYEAF
TRBV28,TRBJ1-1,few,TRBD1,ASSMTGSLNTEAF
TRBV27,TRBJ1-1,many,TRBD1,ASSYRGKTEAF
TRBV6-2/TRBV6-3,TRBJ2-7,.,TRBD2,ASSYAGVPSGEQY
TRBV20-1,TRBJ2-3,many,.,SARQGADTQY
TRBV14,TRBJ2-7,many,TRBD1,ASSQGTGTADYEQY
TRBV5-1,TRBJ2-3,few,.,ASSLSGAGADTQY
TRBV28,TRBJ2-7,many,.,ASSLELEGEQY
TRBV6-1,TRBJ2-7,many,.,ASSEPVGTSYEQY
TRBV3-1,TRBJ2-1,few,.,ASSRDIVGYNEQF
TRBV20-1,TRBJ2-5,many,.,SAVRTELGTQY